This T cell receptor (beta chain) was sequenced for a study of blood T cell repertoires in COVID-19. About the research overall: From the United States, Italy and Spain came samples of acute and convalescent COVID-19. Sample material is recorded as cDNA or gDNA derived from T cells, B-cell-depleted T cells, or PBMCs.

Germline V gene sequence: CDR1 SGHAT, CDR2 FQNNGV. The J segment lost 5 bases and the V segment lost 4 bases, leaving 16 bases of the junction unmatched. This CDR3 is 17 amino acids long. Only in-frame clones appear in the TCRdb table, and some are missing; sequencing was by immunoSEQ multiplex PCR. The table shows about 100,000 clones, with around 83% occurring only once. The chain links TRBV11-2 to TRBJ1-2; 7 nucleotides line up with TRBD1. This TCR was recovered from an elderly woman with active or convalescent COVID-19. Material for sequencing was peripheral blood. In DNA, the CDR3 is TGTGCCAGCAGCTCAGGGGACAGAGGGGCGATTCGGTATGGCTACACCTTC. This encodes CASSSGDRGAIRYGYTF.